Below, 13 T cell receptor beta chains from the same sample are listed, as sequenced in a study of blood T cells in healthy people across ages. With a J-beta primer mix and a sample-barcoded 5' primer, a second PCR ran roughly 7 to 11 cycles. Each CDR3 protein is one row after TCRdb ran MiXCR on the 5' RACE reads. The sample records 1.5 million to 2 million distinct CDR3 sequences, 49% being singletons. Sequencing was performed on blood. Receptor source: a woman in her 40s in good health.

This clonotype was recorded a few times. The V and J genes are TRBV24-1 and TRBJ2-7; D may match TRBD1 or TRBD2 (5 bases each). V lost 6 bases and J 2 bases, leaving 16 bases between the germline ends. The germline V gene has CDR1 KGHDR and CDR2 SFDVKD. The CDR3 extends over 15 amino acids. The CDR3 loop reads CATSLSGTGTYEQYF. The CDR3 DNA reads TGTGCCACCAGTTTGTCCGGGACGGGGACCTACGAGCAGTACTTC.

This chain links TRBV20-1 with TRBJ2-6; no definite D call. Germline CDR1 DFQATT, CDR2 SNEGSKA (reference sequence). CDR3 size: 14 residues. Trimming shortened V by 3 bases and J by 0 bases, and 6 bases separated the two germline ends. As DNA, the CDR3 is TGCAGTGCTAGTGTGGTCTCTGGGGCCAACGTCCTGACTTTC. Translating it yields CSASVVSGANVLTF.

This clonotype was observed a handful of times. This chain connects TRBV29-1 to TRBJ2-5; D not resolved. The CDR3 covers 10 residues. The V gene's germline CDR1 is SQVTM and CDR2 ANQGSEA. The germline V and J ends were trimmed by 4 bases and 6 bases, with 6 bases remaining between them. In DNA form, the CDR3 reads TGCAGCGTTGCTGTACAGACCCAGTACTTC. Protein sequence: CSVAVQTQYF.

This clonotype was seen once. The CDR3 coding sequence is TGTGCCAGCAGTAACGGGCTTGACGATGAGCAGTTCTTC. As protein: CASSNGLDDEQFF. The chain combines TRBV6-2 or TRBV6-3 with TRBJ2-1; the D is unclear. V was shortened by 5 bases and J by 8 bases, with 13 bases between the two germline ends. Germline V lookup: CDR1 MNHEY, CDR2 SVGEGT. The CDR3 consists of 13 residues.

The chain joins TRBV5-6 to TRBJ2-5, with D possibly called TRBD1 or TRBD2 (6 bases each). This CDR3 is 14 amino acids long. Trimming took off 6 bases at V and 5 bases at J, with 17 bases between the two ends. Germline V gives CDR1 SGHDT, CDR2 YYEEEE. The CDR3 nucleotides are TGTGCCAGCACCTCTGGAGGGGGACATGAGACCCAGTACTTC. As protein: CASTSGGGHETQYF.

The rearrangement links TRBV10-3 to TRBJ2-5; 8 bases fit TRBD1. The CDR3 loop spans 12 amino acids. V lost 6 bases and J lost 11; bases outside the gene matches: 8. Looked up from germline, CDR1 is ENHRY and CDR2 is SYGVKD. The DNA of the CDR3 is TGTGCCATCAGCCTAGCACAGGGGGAACAGTACTTC. This encodes CAISLAQGEQYF.

This clonotype was seen many times. J is TRBJ2-5 and V is TRBV4-3, with D possibly matching TRBD1 (6 bases). Deletions cut 1 base from V and 0 bases from J, with 21 bases between. This CDR3 region has 19 residues. Germline CDR1 is LGHNA and CDR2 is YSLEER. Written as DNA, the CDR3 is TGCGCCAGCAGCCAAGTAATAGGCAGGGGCTTAGGCAACCAAGAGACCCAGTACTTC. Protein sequence: CASSQVIGRGLGNQETQYF.

The gene calls are TRBV27 and TRBJ2-3, with TRBD1 identical over 8 bases. The CDR3 is 16 amino acids. Trimming removed 0 bases from V and 2 bases from J; junction bases left unmatched: 4. Germline V gene data show CDR1 as MNHEY and CDR2 as SMNVEV (reference sequence). CDR3 region: CASSLSRTGHTDTQYF. CDR3 nucleotide sequence: TGTGCCAGCAGTTTATCTAGGACAGGGCACACAGATACGCAGTATTTT.

The chain combines TRBV5-8 with TRBJ1-2; no firm D call. Deletions cut 0 bases from V and 13 bases from J, with 13 bases between. Germline assignment: CDR1 SGHTS and CDR2 YDEGEE. CDR3 size: 12 residues. CDR3 sequence (DNA): TGTGCCAGCAGCTTGGCCTTACTTAGGACCACCTTC. This gives the protein CASSLALLRTTF.

This clonotype was counted a few times. This rearrangement joins TRBV20-1 to TRBJ1-6; D not certain. The CDR3 has 13 amino acids. CDR1 and CDR2 from the germline V gene are DFQATT and SNEGSKA (reference sequence). With 1 base removed from V and 5 bases from J, the gap between germline ends came to 6 bases. The chain's CDR3 is CSARGPDNSPLHF. CDR3 bases: TGCAGTGCTAGAGGGCCGGATAATTCACCCCTCCACTTT.

The chain combines TRBV7-2 with TRBJ2-2; no clear D. CDR3 length: 16 residues. V lost 5 bases and J lost 1, with 14 bases in between. CDR1 SGHTA and CDR2 FQGNSA come from the germline V gene. CDR3 amino acids: CASSPNPALNTGELFF. CDR3 nucleotide sequence: TGTGCCAGCAGCCCCAACCCCGCACTGAACACCGGGGAGCTGTTTTTT.

This clonotype was seen a handful of times. The V and J genes are TRBV29-1 and TRBJ2-7; the match to TRBD1 covers 8 bases. The CDR3 has 13 residues. Germline V gene data show CDR1 as SQVTM and CDR2 as ANQGSEA. The V segment lost 7 bases and the J segment 1 base; nucleotides outside the gene matches: 6. The CDR3 here is CSAGQGASYEQYF. The CDR3 region has the DNA TGCAGCGCCGGACAGGGAGCTTCCTACGAGCAGTACTTC.

This clonotype was seen ten or more times. J is TRBJ2-3 and V is TRBV12-3 or TRBV12-4; tentative D call: TRBD1 (5 bases). V lost 6 bases and J lost 5, with 12 bases in between. The CDR3 contains 13 residues. CDR3 in amino acids: CASSHSGLDTQYF. The CDR3 nucleotides are TGTGCCAGCAGCCACTCAGGGTTAGATACGCAGTATTTT.